Listed here are 30 T cell receptor beta chains from one sample, sequenced in a study of blood T cell repertoires in COVID-19. Sequenced by immunoSEQ multiplex PCR; TCRdb stores in-frame clones only, minus some. There are 100,000 to 150,000 clones in the sample; over 75% occur only once, and approximately 6.6% lies in the top ten. The sequencing input was peripheral blood. These receptors were taken from a man of 80 years or more with active or convalescent COVID-19.

The rearrangement uses TRBV19 and TRBJ1-1; possible D gene TRBD1, 6 bases. From germline, CDR1 is LNHDA and CDR2 SQIVND (reference sequence). Trimming shortened V by 4 bases and J by 14 bases, and 14 bases separated the two germline ends. The CDR3 is 11 amino acids. The CDR3 loop reads CASSTTGSGFF. The CDR3 bases are TGTGCCAGTAGTACAACAGGGAGTGGATTCTTT.

The gene calls are TRBV6-2 or TRBV6-3 and TRBJ2-7; TRBD2 aligns across 10 bases. Germline CDR1 reads MNHEY; CDR2 reads SVGEGT. CDR3 size: 17 residues. V was clipped by 5 bases and J by 2 bases; unmatched bases: 12. In nucleotides, the CDR3 is TGTGCCAGCAGTACGGACCCCGGACTAGCGGTTACCTACGAGCAGTACTTC. Translation: CASSTDPGLAVTYEQYF.

The rearrangement uses TRBV6-1 and TRBJ1-5; TRBD1 matches 8 bases. From germline, CDR1 is MNHNS and CDR2 SASEGT. Trimming cost V 4 bases and J 1 base; bases outside gene matches: 9. This CDR3 is 17 amino acids long. The DNA for the CDR3 is TGTGCCAGCAGTGTGGGGCAGGGGGCCTACAGCAATCAGCCCCAGCATTTT. Translated, it gives CASSVGQGAYSNQPQHF.

This clone has ten or more counts. The V call is TRBV24-1, the J call TRBJ2-3, with 8 bases aligning to TRBD2. The germline gives CDR1 KGHDR, CDR2 SFDVKD. The CDR3 has 15 residues. V shed 1 base, J shed 6 bases, and the junction held 5 bases outside the gene matches. The CDR3: CATSDFTGGGDTQYF. CDR3 nucleotides: TGTGCCACCAGTGATTTCACCGGCGGGGGGGATACGCAGTATTTT.

This clone was seen a few times. The DNA for the CDR3 is TGTGCCAGCAGGCTCACAGGGTTAGAGACCCAGTACTTC. Its translation: CASRLTGLETQYF. The J gene is TRBJ2-5, the V gene TRBV25-1; D is perhaps TRBD1 (6 bases). The length of the CDR3 is 13 residues. V lost 6 bases and J lost 4, with 12 bases in between. Germline V lookup: CDR1 MGHDK, CDR2 SYGVNS.

This clone showed up just a few times. The rearrangement joins TRBV6-4 to TRBJ1-1; D is ambiguous. In germline, CDR1 is MRHNA, CDR2 SNTAGT. There are 13 residues in the CDR3. With 5 bases removed from V and 1 base from J, the gap between germline ends came to 8 bases. The DNA for the CDR3 is TGTGCCAGCAGTCGAACGGGGAACACTGAAGCTTTCTTT. Translated: CASSRTGNTEAFF.

A few counts support this clone. The chain couples TRBV7-3 to TRBJ2-7; D not resolved. The germline CDR1 and CDR2 sequences are SGHTA and FQGTGA. Trimming removed 5 bases from V and 3 bases from J, with 11 bases in between. This CDR3 comprises 13 residues. CDR3 in DNA: TGTGCCAGCAGCCCCGAGCCTTTCTACGAGCAGTACTTC. It specifies CASSPEPFYEQYF.

The chain combines TRBV1 with TRBJ1-2; the listed D gene, TRBD1, was not tested against the DNA. TRBV1 is annotated as a pseudogene. The CDR3 is made up of 15 amino acids. The CDR3 region is CTSSQDSYRVYGYTF. DNA of the CDR3: TGCACCAGCAGCCAAGATAGTTACAGGGTCTATGGCTACACCTTC.

This clone was picked up one time. The genes are TRBV5-1 and TRBJ2-3; weak D call: TRBD2 (6 bases). The CDR3 consists of 14 residues. The V gene lost 4 bases and the J gene lost 2 bases, with 11 bases spanning the gap. The germline CDR1 and CDR2 sequences are SGHRS and YFSETQ. CDR3 nucleotide sequence: TGCGCCAGCAGCCGACTAGAGAACACAGATACGCAGTATTTT. Translating gives CASSRLENTDTQYF.

This chain uses TRBV5-1 with TRBJ1-5; D unresolved. Germline CDR1 reads SGHRS; CDR2 reads YFSETQ. Trimming removed 4 bases at V and 4 bases at J, with 18 bases between. This CDR3 has 16 residues. The CDR3 DNA is TGCGCCAGCAGCCTGGAAGCCCGCGAGTTTAATCAGCCCCAGCATTTT. This codes for CASSLEAREFNQPQHF. Together with reference TRBV5-1 and TRBJ1-5, the CDR3 gives the full variable domain: KAGVTQTPRYLIKTRGQQVTLSCSPISGHRSVSWYQQTPGQGLQFLFEYFSETQRNKGNFPGRFSGRQFSNSRSEMNVSTLELGDSALYLCASSLEAREFNQPQHFGDGTRLSIL.

The chain combines TRBV3-1 (or the pseudogene TRBV3-2) with TRBJ2-1; D possibly corresponds to TRBD2 (5 bases). Germline V gives CDR1 LGHDT, CDR2 YNNKEL (reference sequence). The length of the CDR3 is 15 residues. V shed 3 bases and J shed 1 base, with 10 bases lying between them. The DNA for the CDR3 is TGTGCCAGCAGCCACGGAGGAGGATCCTACAATGAGCAGTTCTTC. As protein: CASSHGGGSYNEQFF.

This clone was detected only once. This chain connects TRBV7-8 to TRBJ2-1; TRBD2 agrees at 11 bases. V was pared by 5 bases and J by 10 bases, with 13 bases of the junction left unmatched. Germline CDR1 and CDR2: SGHVS and FQNEAQ. The CDR3 is 16 residues long. The CDR3: CASSASYSGGALEQFF. In DNA form, the CDR3 reads TGTGCCAGCAGCGCATCTTATAGCGGGGGGGCTTTAGAGCAGTTCTTC.

The chain couples TRBV15 to TRBJ2-1; 9 bases line up with TRBD2. Germline CDR1 LNHNV, CDR2 YYDKDF (reference sequence). The ends lost 0 bases at V and 4 bases at J; junction bases unmatched: 4. This CDR3 is built from 16 residues. CDR3 region: CATSRDASGAYNEQFF. The CDR3 DNA follows: TGTGCCACCAGCAGAGACGCTAGCGGGGCTTACAATGAGCAGTTCTTC.

The rearrangement links TRBV1 to TRBJ2-5; the table assigns TRBD2, which was not confirmed against the DNA. TRBV1 is flagged as a pseudogene. This CDR3 has 17 amino acids. CDR3 in amino acids: CTSSQDRAGGNWETQYF. Here the CDR3 DNA reads TGCACCAGCAGCCAAGATCGGGCGGGGGGGAATTGGGAGACCCAGTACTTC.

The gene calls are TRBV5-6 and TRBJ2-7, with D possibly TRBD2 on 5 matching bases. In germline, CDR1 is SGHDT, CDR2 YYEEEE. The CDR3 sequence is 19 residues long. Trimming pared 0 bases from V and 7 bases from J, leaving 29 bases between. CDR3 loop: CASSLAIGGGRGLVREQYF. As DNA, the CDR3 is TGTGCCAGCAGCTTGGCCATAGGAGGCGGCCGAGGATTGGTGCGGGAGCAGTACTTC. The full variable domain, rest sourced from reference TRBV5-6 and TRBJ2-7, is DAGVTQSPTHLIKTRGQQVTLRCSPKSGHDTVSWYQQALGQGPQFIFQYYEEEERQRGNFPDRFSGHQFPNYSSELNVNALLLGDSALYLCASSLAIGGGRGLVREQYFGPGTRLTVT.

In its sample, this clone was seen a few times. This chain uses TRBV7-3 with TRBJ2-2; D is unclear. The V and J ends lost 0 bases and 1 base respectively, with 3 bases between them. Germline V gene sequence: CDR1 SGHTA, CDR2 FQGTGA. CDR3 length: 14 residues. This chain's CDR3 is CASSLTRNTGELFF. The CDR3 DNA sequence: TGTGCCAGCAGCTTAACTAGGAACACCGGGGAGCTGTTTTTT.

The chain uses TRBV7-2 and TRBJ2-5; D gene unclear. Germline CDR1 reads SGHTA; CDR2 reads FQGNSA. The CDR3 contains 14 residues. Trimming cost V 2 bases and J 2 bases, with 9 bases left between them. The CDR3 here is CASSLSALQETQYF. Here the CDR3 DNA reads TGTGCCAGCAGCTTAAGCGCGTTGCAAGAGACCCAGTACTTC.

The chain joins TRBV19 to TRBJ2-7; D gene ambiguous. Germline values: CDR1 LNHDA, CDR2 SQIVND (reference sequence). The CDR3 is 14 residues long. Trimming took 6 bases from V and 4 from J, leaving 16 bases between them. The CDR3 DNA follows: TGTGCCAGTAGCTACCGAGGTAAAGATTACGAGCAGTACTTC. Translation: CASSYRGKDYEQYF.

The chain links TRBV21-1 to TRBJ1-5. TRBV21-1 is a known pseudogene. The CDR3 totals 13 residues. CDR3 amino acids: CASSNLSPGPQHF. CDR3 nucleotide sequence: TGTGCCAGCAGCAACCTTTCACCGGGGCCCCAGCATTTT.

This chain uses TRBV6-2 or TRBV6-3 with TRBJ2-3; D is perhaps TRBD1 (6 bases). CDR1 and CDR2 from the germline V gene are MNHEY and SVGEGT. The V and J ends lost 6 bases and 1 base respectively, with 20 bases between them. The CDR3 spans 17 residues. CDR3 in amino acids: CASSRTHRAGGTDTQYF. CDR3 coding DNA: TGTGCCAGCAGCAGAACACACAGGGCCGGGGGCACAGATACGCAGTATTTT.

This clone has more than one count but fewer than ten. This chain uses TRBV6-5 with TRBJ2-1; 7 positions agree with TRBD1. The junction had 7 bases not matched to a gene; V was cut back by 5 bases and J by 3 bases. CDR1 MNHEY and CDR2 SVGAGI come from the germline V gene. The CDR3 consists of 15 residues. CDR3 residues: CASSTGDLIYNEQFF. In nucleotides, the CDR3 is TGTGCCAGCAGTACAGGGGATTTAATCTACAATGAGCAGTTCTTC.

The chain combines TRBV5-8 with TRBJ2-1; TRBD1 aligns across 7 bases. CDR3 length: 17 residues. Germline V gives CDR1 SGHTS, CDR2 YDEGEE. Trimming removed 1 base from V and 7 bases from J; junction bases left unmatched: 14. The CDR3 region is CASSLRGFVGTVNEQFF. In DNA form, the CDR3 reads TGTGCCAGCAGCTTGAGGGGGTTTGTCGGGACAGTGAATGAGCAGTTCTTC.

The genes are TRBV27 and TRBJ2-7; 9 bases are shared with TRBD2. V lost 5 bases and J lost 4; bases outside the gene matches: 3. The CDR3 is made up of 13 amino acids. CDR1 is MNHEY, CDR2 SMNVEV, per germline (reference sequence). The CDR3 sequence is CASSISGSYEQYF. Here the CDR3 DNA reads TGTGCCAGCAGTATTAGCGGGAGTTACGAGCAGTACTTC.

This clone was found a few times. V and J are TRBV3-1 (or the pseudogene TRBV3-2) and TRBJ2-7; 7 nucleotides align to TRBD1. The CDR3 has 13 residues. Germline loops: CDR1 LGHDT, CDR2 YNNKEL (reference sequence). The ends lost 3 bases at V and 2 bases at J; junction bases unmatched: 1. The CDR3 loop is CASSQGTAYEQYF. In DNA, the CDR3 is TGTGCCAGCAGCCAGGGGACAGCCTACGAGCAGTACTTC.

CDR3 bases: TGTGCCAGCAGCCCTGGGACTACCACATTCGAGCAGTACTTC. It codes for CASSPGTTTFEQYF. J is TRBJ2-7 and V is TRBV7-3; 7 nucleotides match TRBD2. Germline V CDR1 and CDR2: SGHTA, FQGTGA. The CDR3 is 14 residues long. With 5 bases clipped from V and 6 bases from J, the junction kept 10 bases outside the gene matches.

The chain couples TRBV6-2 or TRBV6-3 to TRBJ2-5, with 7 bases matching TRBD2. With V trimmed by 1 base and J by 1 base, 9 bases remained unmatched. Looked up from germline, CDR1 is MNHEY and CDR2 is SVGEGT. This CDR3 contains 17 residues. This chain's CDR3 is CASSYFESGGTQETQYF. The CDR3 coding sequence is TGTGCCAGCAGTTACTTCGAGTCCGGGGGGACCCAAGAGACCCAGTACTTC.

In the case of this clone: This sample includes further DNA sequences coding for the same CDR3. The chain has TRBV7-3 and TRBJ1-1; the D gene is possibly TRBD1 (6 bases). The ends were cut back, 3 bases at V and 5 bases at J, with 10 bases in the middle. CDR1 and CDR2 from the germline V gene are SGHTA and FQGTGA. The CDR3 totals 13 residues. CDR3 protein: CASSLAGATEAFF. The CDR3 region has the DNA TGTGCCAGCAGCTTGGCGGGGGCTACTGAAGCTTTCTTT.

Turning to this clone: Additional DNA sequences in this sample encode the identical CDR3. The rearrangement uses TRBV28 and TRBJ2-2, with TRBD2 matching over 7 bases. The CDR3 consists of 16 residues. V gave up 6 bases and J gave up 3 bases; unmatched junction bases: 10. Germline V gene data show CDR1 as MDHEN and CDR2 as SYDVKM. CDR3 in DNA: TGTGCCAGCAGCTTGCCAGGACTAGGGGACACCGGGGAGCTGTTTTTT. Translation gives CASSLPGLGDTGELFF.

The table lists this clone with a few counts. The chain links TRBV5-1 to TRBJ2-7; 7 bases align to TRBD2. This CDR3 has 14 amino acids. The germline V gene has CDR1 SGHRS and CDR2 YFSETQ. V dropped 0 bases and J dropped 3; count of bases not matched to a gene: 3. The CDR3, as DNA: TGCGCCAGCAGCTTGGGGCTAGCGGACTACGAGCAGTACTTC. This codes for CASSLGLADYEQYF.

The chain uses TRBV6-5 and TRBJ2-4; TRBD1 agrees at 7 bases. CDR1 and CDR2 (germline): MNHEY, SVGAGI. V trimming: 0 bases; J trimming: 7 bases; junction bases outside the gene matches: 6. The CDR3 has 15 residues. CDR3 nucleotides: TGTGCCAGCAGTTACTCAGGGGGCAGGGTGAACATTCAGTACTTC. Translation: CASSYSGGRVNIQYF.